This T cell receptor beta chain originates from a study of T-cell reconstitution after alpha-beta-depleted transplantation in children. V was trimmed by 0 bases and J by 4 bases, leaving 13 bases between them. This CDR3 is built from 14 residues. From germline, CDR1 is DFQATT and CDR2 SNEGSKA (reference sequence). Preparing the TCRbeta library involved the use of unique molecular identifiers. Via MiXCR, TCRdb re-called the PCR reads, giving one row per CDR3 protein. This sample has about 690,000 distinct CDR3 sequences, with 16% found just once. This clonotype was picked up many times. The J gene is TRBJ2-7, the V gene TRBV20-1; D gene unclear. This clonotype was sampled from a human donor who donated a stem cell graft to a child with acute myeloid leukemia. The specimen comprised PBMCs from the stem cell graft donor, sampled from the stem cell graft. CDR3 protein: CSARDQVGPYEQYF. For the CDR3, the DNA is TGCAGTGCTAGAGATCAAGTCGGCCCGTACGAGCAGTACTTC.